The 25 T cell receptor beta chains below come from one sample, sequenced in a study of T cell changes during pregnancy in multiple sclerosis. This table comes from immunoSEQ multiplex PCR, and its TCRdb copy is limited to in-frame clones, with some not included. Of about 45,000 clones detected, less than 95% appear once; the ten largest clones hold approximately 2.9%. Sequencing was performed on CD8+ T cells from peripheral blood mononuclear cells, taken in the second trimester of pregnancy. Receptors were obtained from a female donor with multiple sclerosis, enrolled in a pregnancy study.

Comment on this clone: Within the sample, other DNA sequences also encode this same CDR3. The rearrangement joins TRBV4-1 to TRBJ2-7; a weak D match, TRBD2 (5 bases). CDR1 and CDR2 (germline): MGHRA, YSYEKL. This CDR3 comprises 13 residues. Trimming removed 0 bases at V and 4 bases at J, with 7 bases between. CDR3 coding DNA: TGCGCCAGCAGCCAAGATCGGGGATACGAGCAGTACTTC. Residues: CASSQDRGYEQYF.

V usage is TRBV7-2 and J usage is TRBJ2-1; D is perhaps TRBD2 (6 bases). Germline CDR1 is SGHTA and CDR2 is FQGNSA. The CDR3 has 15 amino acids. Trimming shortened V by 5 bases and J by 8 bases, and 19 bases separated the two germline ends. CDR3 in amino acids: CASSPRGGLRDEQFF. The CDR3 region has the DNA TGTGCCAGCAGCCCGCGAGGAGGGTTGAGAGATGAGCAGTTCTTC.

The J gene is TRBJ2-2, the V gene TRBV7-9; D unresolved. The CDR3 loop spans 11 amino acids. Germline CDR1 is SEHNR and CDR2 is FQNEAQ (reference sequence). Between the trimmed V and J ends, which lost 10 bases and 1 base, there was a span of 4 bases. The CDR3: CAIENTGELFF. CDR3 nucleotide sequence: TGTGCCATAGAGAACACCGGGGAGCTGTTTTTT.

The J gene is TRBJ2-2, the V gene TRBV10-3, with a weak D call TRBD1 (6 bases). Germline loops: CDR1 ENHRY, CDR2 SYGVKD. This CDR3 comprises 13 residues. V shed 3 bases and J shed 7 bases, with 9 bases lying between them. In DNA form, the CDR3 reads TGTGCCATCAGTGAACAGGGTAACGGGGAGCTGTTTTTT. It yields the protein CAISEQGNGELFF.

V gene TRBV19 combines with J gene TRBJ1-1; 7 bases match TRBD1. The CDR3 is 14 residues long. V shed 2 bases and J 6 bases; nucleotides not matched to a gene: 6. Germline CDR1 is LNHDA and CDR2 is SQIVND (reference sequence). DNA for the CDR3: TGTGCCAGTAGTATAAGACAGGGTGGCGCTGAAGCTTTCTTT. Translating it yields CASSIRQGGAEAFF.

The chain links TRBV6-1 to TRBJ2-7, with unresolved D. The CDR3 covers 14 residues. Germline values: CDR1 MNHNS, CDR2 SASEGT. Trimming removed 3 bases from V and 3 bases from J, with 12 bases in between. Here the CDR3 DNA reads TGTGCCAGCAGTGATCTTGCGAGCAACTACGAGCAGTACTTC. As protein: CASSDLASNYEQYF.

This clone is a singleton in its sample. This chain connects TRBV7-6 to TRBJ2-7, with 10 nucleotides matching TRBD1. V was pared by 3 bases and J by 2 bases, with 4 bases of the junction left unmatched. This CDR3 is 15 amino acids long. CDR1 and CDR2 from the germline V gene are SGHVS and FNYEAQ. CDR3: CASSFSGTGAYEQYF. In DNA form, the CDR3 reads TGTGCCAGCAGCTTTTCCGGGACAGGGGCCTACGAGCAGTACTTC.

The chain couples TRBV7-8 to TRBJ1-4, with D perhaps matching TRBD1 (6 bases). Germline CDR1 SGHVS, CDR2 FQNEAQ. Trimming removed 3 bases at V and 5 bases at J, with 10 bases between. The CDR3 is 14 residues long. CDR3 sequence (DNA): TGTGCCAGCAGCTTTGGACAGTTCAATGAAAAACTGTTTTTT. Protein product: CASSFGQFNEKLFF.

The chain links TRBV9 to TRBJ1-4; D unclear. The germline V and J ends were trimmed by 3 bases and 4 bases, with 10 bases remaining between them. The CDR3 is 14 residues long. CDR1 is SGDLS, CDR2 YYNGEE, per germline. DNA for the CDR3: TGTGCCAGCAGCGCAGGCTTTCTTAATGAAAAACTGTTTTTT. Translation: CASSAGFLNEKLFF.

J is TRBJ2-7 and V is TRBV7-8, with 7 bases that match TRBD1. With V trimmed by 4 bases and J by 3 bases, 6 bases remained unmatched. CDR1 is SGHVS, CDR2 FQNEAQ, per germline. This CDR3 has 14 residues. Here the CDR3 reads CASSSQGTVYEQYF. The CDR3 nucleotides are TGTGCCAGCAGCTCCCAGGGGACAGTCTACGAGCAGTACTTC.

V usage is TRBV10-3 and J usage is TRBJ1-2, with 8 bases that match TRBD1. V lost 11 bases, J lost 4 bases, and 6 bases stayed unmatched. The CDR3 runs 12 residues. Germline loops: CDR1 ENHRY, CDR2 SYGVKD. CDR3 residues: CASSQGAYGYTF. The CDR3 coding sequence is TGTGCCTCCAGCCAGGGGGCCTATGGCTACACCTTC.

CDR3 coding DNA: TGTGCCAGCAGTCCCGGGACAGTAAACACTGAAGCTTTCTTT. Its protein is CASSPGTVNTEAFF. The V and J genes are TRBV6-5 and TRBJ1-1, with 7 bases matching TRBD1. This CDR3 spans 14 amino acids. CDR1 is MNHEY and CDR2 is SVGAGI in the germline V gene. J lost 2 bases, V lost 5 bases, and 5 bases had no gene match.

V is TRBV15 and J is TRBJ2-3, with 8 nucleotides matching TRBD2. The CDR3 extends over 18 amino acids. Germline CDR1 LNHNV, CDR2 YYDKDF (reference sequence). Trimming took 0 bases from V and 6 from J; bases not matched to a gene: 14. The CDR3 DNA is TGTGCCACCAGCAGAGATACCCCCCGGGGGGGACTAGAGGATACGCAGTATTTT. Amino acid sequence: CATSRDTPRGGLEDTQYF.

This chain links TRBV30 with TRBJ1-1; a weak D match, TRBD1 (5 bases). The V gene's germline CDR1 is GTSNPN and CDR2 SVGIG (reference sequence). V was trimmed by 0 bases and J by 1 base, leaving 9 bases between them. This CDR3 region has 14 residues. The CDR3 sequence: CAWSVGVGNTEAFF. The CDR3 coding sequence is TGTGCCTGGAGTGTAGGGGTGGGGAACACTGAAGCTTTCTTT.

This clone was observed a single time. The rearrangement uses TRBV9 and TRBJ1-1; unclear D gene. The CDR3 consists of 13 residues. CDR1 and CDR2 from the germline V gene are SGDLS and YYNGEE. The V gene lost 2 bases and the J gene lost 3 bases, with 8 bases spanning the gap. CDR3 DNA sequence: TGTGCCAGCAGCGTTCACTGGTACACTGAAGCTTTCTTT. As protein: CASSVHWYTEAFF.

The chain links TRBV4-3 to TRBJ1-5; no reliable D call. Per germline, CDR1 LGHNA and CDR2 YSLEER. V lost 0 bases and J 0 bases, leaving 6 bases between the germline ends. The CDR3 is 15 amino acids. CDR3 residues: CASSQDQYSNQPQHF. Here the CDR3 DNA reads TGCGCCAGCAGCCAAGACCAGTATAGCAATCAGCCCCAGCATTTT.

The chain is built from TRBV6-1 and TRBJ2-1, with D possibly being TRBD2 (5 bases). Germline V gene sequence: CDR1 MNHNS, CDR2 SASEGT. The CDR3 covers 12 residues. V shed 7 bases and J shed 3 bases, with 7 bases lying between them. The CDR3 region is CASIASYNEQFF. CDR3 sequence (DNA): TGTGCCAGCATAGCGAGCTACAATGAGCAGTTCTTC.

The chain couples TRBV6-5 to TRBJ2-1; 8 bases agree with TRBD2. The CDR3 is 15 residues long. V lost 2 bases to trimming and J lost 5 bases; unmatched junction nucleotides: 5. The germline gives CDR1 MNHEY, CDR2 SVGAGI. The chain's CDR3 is CASSYGASGHNEQFF. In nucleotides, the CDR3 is TGTGCCAGCAGTTACGGGGCTAGCGGGCACAATGAGCAGTTCTTC.

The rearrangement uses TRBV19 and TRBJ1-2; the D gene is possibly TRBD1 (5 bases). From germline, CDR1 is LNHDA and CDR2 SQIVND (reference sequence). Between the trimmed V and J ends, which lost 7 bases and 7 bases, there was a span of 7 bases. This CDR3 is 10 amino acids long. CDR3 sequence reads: CASMGLGYTF. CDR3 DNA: TGTGCCAGTATGGGGCTTGGCTACACCTTC.

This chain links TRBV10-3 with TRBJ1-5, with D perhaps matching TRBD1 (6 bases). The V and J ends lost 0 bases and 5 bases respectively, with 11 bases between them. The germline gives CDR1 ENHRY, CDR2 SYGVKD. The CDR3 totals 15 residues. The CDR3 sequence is CAISESRQGHQPQHF. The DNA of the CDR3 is TGTGCCATCAGTGAGTCGCGGCAGGGGCATCAGCCCCAGCATTTT.

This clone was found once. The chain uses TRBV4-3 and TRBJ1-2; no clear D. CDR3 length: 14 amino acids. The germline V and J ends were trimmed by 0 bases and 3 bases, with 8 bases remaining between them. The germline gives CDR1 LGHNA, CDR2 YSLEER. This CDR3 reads CASSQDRLDYGYTF. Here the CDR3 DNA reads TGCGCCAGCAGCCAAGATAGGCTAGACTATGGCTACACCTTC.

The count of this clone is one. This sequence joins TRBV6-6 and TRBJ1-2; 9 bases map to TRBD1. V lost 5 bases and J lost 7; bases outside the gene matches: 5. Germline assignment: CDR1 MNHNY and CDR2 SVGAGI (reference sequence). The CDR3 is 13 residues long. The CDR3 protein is CASSGTGLIGYTF. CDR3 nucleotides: TGTGCCAGCAGTGGGACAGGGCTGATTGGCTACACCTTC.

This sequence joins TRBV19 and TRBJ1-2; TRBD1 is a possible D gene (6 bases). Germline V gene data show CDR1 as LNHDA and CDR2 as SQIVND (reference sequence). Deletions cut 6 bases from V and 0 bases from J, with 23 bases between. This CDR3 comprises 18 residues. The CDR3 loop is CASSAGWDLGDTNYGYTF. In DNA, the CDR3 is TGTGCCAGTAGCGCCGGGTGGGACCTCGGGGACACTAACTATGGCTACACCTTC.

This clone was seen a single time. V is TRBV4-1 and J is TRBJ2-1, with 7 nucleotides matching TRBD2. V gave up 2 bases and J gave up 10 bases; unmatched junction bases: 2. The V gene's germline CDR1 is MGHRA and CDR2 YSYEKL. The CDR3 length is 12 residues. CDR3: CASSQPGGEQFF. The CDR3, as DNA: TGCGCCAGCAGCCAACCCGGGGGGGAGCAGTTCTTC.

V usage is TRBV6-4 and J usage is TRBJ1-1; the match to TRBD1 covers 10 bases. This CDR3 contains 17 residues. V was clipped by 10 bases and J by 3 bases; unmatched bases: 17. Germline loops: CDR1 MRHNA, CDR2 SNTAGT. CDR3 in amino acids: CATTRDPLGTGDTEAFF. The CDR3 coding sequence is TGTGCCACGACTAGGGACCCTCTCGGGACAGGGGACACTGAAGCTTTCTTT.